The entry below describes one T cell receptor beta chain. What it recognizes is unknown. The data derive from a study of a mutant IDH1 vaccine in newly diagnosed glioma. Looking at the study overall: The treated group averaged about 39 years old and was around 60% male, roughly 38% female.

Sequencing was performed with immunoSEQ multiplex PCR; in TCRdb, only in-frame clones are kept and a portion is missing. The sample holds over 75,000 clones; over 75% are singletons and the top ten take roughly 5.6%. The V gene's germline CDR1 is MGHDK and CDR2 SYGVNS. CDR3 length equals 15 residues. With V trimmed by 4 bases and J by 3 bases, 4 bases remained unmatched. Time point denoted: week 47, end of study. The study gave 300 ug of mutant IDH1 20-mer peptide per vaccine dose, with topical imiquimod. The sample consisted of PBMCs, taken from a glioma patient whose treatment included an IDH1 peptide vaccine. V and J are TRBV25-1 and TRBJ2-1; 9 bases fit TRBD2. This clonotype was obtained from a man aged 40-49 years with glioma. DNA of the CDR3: TGTGCCAGCAGTGCGGGGACTAGCAGCTACAATGAGCAGTTCTTC. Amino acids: CASSAGTSSYNEQFF.